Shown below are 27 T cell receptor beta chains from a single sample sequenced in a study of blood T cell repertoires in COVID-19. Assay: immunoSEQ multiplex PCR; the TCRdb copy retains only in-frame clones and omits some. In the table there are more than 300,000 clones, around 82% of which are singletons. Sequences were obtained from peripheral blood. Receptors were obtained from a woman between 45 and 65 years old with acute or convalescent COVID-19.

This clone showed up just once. DNA for the CDR3: TGTGCCAGCAGCCAAGAGGGGACAGCAACTAATGAAAAACTGTTTTTT. It is translated as CASSQEGTATNEKLFF. The V and J genes are TRBV3-1 (or the pseudogene TRBV3-2) and TRBJ1-4; TRBD1 matches at 7 bases. The junction had 1 base not matched to a gene; V was cut back by 0 bases and J by 0 bases. The CDR3 runs 16 residues. Looked up from germline, CDR1 is LGHDT and CDR2 is YNNKEL (reference sequence).

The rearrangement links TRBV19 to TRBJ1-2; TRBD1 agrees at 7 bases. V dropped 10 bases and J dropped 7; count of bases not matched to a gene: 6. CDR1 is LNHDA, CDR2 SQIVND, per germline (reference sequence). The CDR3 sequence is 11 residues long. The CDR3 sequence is CATSTGFGYTF. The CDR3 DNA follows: TGTGCCACTTCGACAGGGTTTGGCTACACCTTC.

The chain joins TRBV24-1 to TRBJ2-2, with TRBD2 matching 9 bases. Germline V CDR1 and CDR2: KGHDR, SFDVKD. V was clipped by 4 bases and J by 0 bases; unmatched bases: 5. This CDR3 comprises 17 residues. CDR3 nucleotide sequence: TGTGCCACCAGTGACCCTGCTAGCGGGGCGAACACCGGGGAGCTGTTTTTT. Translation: CATSDPASGANTGELFF.

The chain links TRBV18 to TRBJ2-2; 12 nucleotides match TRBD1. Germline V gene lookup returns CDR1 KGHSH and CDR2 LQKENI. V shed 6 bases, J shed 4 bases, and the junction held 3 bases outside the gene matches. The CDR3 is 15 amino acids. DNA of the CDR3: TGTGCCAGCTCGCGGGACAGGGGGCCCACCGGGGAGCTGTTTTTT. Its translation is CASSRDRGPTGELFF.

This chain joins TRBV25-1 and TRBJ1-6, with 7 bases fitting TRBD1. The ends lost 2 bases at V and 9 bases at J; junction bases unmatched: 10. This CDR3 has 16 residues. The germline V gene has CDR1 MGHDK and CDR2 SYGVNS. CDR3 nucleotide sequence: TGTGCCAGCAGTGAAACTTGGACAGGAGATGGTTCACCCCTCCACTTT. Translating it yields CASSETWTGDGSPLHF.

DNA for the CDR3: TGTGCCAGCAGTATGGCGGGGTACTCCTACGAGCAGTACTTC. This sequence encodes CASSMAGYSYEQYF. The V call is TRBV27, the J call TRBJ2-7; the D gene is possibly TRBD2 (6 bases). The V gene lost 5 bases and the J gene lost 0 bases, with 11 bases spanning the gap. CDR1 is MNHEY and CDR2 is SMNVEV in the germline V gene (reference sequence). The CDR3 spans 14 residues.

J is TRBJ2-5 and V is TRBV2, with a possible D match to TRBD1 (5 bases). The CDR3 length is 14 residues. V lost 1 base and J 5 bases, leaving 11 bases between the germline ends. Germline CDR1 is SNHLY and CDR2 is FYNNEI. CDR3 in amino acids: CASSEGGPGETQYF. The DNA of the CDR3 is TGTGCCAGCAGTGAAGGCGGACCAGGGGAGACCCAGTACTTC. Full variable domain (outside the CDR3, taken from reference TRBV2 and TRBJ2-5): EPEVTQTPSHQVTQMGQEVILRCVPISNHLYFYWYRQILGQKVEFLVSFYNNEISEKSEIFDDQFSVERPDGSNFTLKIRSTKLEDSAMYFCASSEGGPGETQYFGPGTRLLVL.

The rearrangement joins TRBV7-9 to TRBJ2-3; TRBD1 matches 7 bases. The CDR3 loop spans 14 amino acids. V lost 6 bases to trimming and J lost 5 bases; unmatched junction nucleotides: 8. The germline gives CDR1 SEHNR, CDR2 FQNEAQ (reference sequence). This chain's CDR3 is CASRRDSSGDTQYF. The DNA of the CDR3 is TGTGCCAGCAGACGGGACAGTAGTGGAGATACGCAGTATTTT.

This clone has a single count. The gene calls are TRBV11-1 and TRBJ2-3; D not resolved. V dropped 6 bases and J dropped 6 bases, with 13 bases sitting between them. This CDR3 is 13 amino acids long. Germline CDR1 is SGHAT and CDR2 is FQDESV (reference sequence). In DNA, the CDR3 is TGTGCCAGCAGATTCTCTAGTGGGGATACGCAGTATTTT. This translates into CASRFSSGDTQYF.

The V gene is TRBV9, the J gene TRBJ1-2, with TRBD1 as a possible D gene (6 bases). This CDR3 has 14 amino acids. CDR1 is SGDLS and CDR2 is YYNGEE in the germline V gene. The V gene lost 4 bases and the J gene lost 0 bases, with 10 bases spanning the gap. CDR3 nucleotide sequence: TGTGCCAGCAGCCTTTCAGGGGCTAACTATGGCTACACCTTC. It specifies CASSLSGANYGYTF.

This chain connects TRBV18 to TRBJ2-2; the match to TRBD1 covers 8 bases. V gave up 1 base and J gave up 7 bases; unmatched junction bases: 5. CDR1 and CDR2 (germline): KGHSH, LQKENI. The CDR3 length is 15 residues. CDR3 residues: CASSPQAGGSGELFF. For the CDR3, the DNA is TGTGCCAGCTCACCACAAGCAGGGGGCAGCGGGGAGCTGTTTTTT.

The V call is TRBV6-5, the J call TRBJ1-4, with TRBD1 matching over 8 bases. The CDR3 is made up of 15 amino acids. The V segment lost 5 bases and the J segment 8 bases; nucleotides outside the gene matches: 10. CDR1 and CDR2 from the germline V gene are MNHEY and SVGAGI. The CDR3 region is CASSPPGQAGEKLFF. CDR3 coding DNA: TGTGCCAGCAGTCCTCCGGGACAGGCGGGGGAAAAACTGTTTTTT.

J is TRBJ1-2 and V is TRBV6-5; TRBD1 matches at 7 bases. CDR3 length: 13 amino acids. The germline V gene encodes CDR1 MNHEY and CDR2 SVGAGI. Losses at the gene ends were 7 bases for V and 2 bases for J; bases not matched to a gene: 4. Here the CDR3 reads CASIPDRNYGYTF. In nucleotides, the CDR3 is TGTGCCAGCATCCCGGACAGGAACTATGGCTACACCTTC.

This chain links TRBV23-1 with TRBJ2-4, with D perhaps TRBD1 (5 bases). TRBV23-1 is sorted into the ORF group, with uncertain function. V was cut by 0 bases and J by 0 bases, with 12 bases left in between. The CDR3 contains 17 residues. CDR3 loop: CASSQSEQVLAKNIQYF. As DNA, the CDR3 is TGCGCCAGCAGTCAATCGGAACAGGTTCTAGCCAAAAACATTCAGTACTTC.

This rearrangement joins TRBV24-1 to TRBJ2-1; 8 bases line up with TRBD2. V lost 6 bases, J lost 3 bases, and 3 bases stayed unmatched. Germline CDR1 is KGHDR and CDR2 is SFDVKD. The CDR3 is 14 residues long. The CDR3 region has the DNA TGTGCCACCAGTAGAGCGGGGGACTACAATGAGCAGTTCTTC. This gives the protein CATSRAGDYNEQFF.

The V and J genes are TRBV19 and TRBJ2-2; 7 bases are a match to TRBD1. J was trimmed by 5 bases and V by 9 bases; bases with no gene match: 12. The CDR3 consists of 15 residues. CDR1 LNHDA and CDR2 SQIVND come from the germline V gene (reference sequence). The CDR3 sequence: CASDTGVSGTGELFF. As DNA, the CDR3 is TGTGCCAGCGATACAGGGGTTTCGGGAACCGGGGAGCTGTTTTTT.

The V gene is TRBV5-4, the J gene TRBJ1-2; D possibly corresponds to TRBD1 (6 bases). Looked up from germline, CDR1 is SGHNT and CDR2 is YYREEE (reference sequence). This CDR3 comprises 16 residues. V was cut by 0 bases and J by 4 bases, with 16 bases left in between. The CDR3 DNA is TGTGCCAGCAGCTTGGGGGCTCGACAGGAACGCTATGGCTACACCTTC. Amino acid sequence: CASSLGARQERYGYTF.

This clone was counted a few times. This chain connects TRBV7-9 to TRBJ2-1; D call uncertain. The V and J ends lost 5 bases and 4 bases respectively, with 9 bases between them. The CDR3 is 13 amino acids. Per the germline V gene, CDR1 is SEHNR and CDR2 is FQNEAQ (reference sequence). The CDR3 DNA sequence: TGTGCCAGCAGCCCGCCAGGTTACAATGAGCAGTTCTTC. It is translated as CASSPPGYNEQFF.

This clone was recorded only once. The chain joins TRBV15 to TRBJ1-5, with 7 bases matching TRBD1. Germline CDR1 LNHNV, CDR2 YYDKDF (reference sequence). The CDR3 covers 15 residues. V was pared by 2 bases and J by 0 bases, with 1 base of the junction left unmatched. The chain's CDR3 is CATSRTGDSNQPQHF. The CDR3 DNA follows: TGTGCCACCAGCAGAACAGGGGATAGCAATCAGCCCCAGCATTTT.

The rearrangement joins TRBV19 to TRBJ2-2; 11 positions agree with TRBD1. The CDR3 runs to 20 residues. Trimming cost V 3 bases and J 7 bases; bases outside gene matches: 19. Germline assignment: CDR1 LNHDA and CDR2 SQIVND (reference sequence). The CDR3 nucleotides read TGTGCCAGTAGTATGTCCCTCCGTGGACAGGGGGCGATTCTGCACGGGGAGCTGTTTTTT. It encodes CASSMSLRGQGAILHGELFF.

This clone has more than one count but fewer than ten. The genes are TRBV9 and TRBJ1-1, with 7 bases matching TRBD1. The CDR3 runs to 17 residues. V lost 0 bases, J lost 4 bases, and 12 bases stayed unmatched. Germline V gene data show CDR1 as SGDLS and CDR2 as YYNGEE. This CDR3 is CASSVGGGAAVGTEAFF. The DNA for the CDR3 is TGTGCCAGCAGCGTAGGAGGGGGCGCAGCTGTCGGCACTGAAGCTTTCTTT. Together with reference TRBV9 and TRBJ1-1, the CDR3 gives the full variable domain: DSGVTQTPKHLITATGQRVTLRCSPRSGDLSVYWYQQSLDQGLQFLIQYYNGEERAKGNILERFSAQQFPDLHSELNLSSLELGDSALYFCASSVGGGAAVGTEAFFGQGTRLTVV.

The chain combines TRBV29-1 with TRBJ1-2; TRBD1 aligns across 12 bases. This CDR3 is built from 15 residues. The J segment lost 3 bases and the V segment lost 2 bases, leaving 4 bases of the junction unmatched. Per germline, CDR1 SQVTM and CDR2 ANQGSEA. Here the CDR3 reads CSVEPGQGADYGYTF. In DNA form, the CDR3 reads TGCAGCGTTGAACCGGGACAGGGGGCTGACTATGGCTACACCTTC.

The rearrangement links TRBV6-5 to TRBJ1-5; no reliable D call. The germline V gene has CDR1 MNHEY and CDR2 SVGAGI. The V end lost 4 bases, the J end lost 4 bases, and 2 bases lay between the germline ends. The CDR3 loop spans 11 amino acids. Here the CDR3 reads CASSSNQPQHF. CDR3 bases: TGTGCCAGCAGTTCAAATCAGCCCCAGCATTTT.

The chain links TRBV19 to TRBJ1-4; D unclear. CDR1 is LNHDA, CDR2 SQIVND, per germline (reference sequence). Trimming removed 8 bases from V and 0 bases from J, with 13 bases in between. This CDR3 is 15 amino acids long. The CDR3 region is CASASRTATNEKLFF. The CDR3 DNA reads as TGTGCCAGTGCTTCCCGAACAGCAACTAATGAAAAACTGTTTTTT.

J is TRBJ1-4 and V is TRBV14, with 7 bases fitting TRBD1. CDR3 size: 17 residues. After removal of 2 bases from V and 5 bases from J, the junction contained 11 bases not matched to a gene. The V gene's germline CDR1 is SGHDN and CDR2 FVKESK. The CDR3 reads CASSQLTKTGWNEKLFF. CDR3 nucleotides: TGTGCCAGCAGCCAACTTACCAAGACAGGGTGGAATGAAAAACTGTTTTTT.

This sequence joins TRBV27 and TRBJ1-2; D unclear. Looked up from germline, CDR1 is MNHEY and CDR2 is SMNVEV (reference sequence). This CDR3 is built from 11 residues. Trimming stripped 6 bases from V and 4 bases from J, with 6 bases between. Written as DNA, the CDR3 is TGTGCCAGCAGGTCCTCCTATGGCTACACCTTC. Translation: CASRSSYGYTF.

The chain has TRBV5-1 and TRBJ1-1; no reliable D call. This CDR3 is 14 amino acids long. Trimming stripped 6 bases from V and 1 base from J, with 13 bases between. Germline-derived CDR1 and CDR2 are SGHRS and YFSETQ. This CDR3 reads CASNPGLENTEAFF. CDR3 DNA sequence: TGCGCCAGCAACCCTGGGCTGGAGAACACTGAAGCTTTCTTT.